This TCR beta chain was captured by sequencing in a study of T-cell reconstitution after alpha-beta-depleted transplantation in children. This clonotype has a count of ten or more. Preparation of the TCRbeta library was carried out with unique molecular identifiers. TCRdb reprocessed the PCR reads with MiXCR, giving one entry per CDR3 protein. The table shows more than 550,000 distinct CDR3 sequences, with 8% to 11% occurring only once. The clonotype comes from a human donor who donated a stem cell graft to a child with acute myeloid leukemia. Here the sequenced sample was PBMCs from the stem cell graft donor, taken from the stem cell graft.

In DNA, the CDR3 is TGCGCCAGCAGCTTGGTTGCTAGCGGATACAATGAGCAGTTCTTC. This sequence encodes CASSLVASGYNEQFF. The chain links TRBV5-1 to TRBJ2-1, with 7 bases matching TRBD2. V lost 0 bases to trimming and J lost 4 bases; unmatched junction nucleotides: 4. The CDR3 extends over 15 amino acids. Per germline, CDR1 SGHRS and CDR2 YFSETQ.